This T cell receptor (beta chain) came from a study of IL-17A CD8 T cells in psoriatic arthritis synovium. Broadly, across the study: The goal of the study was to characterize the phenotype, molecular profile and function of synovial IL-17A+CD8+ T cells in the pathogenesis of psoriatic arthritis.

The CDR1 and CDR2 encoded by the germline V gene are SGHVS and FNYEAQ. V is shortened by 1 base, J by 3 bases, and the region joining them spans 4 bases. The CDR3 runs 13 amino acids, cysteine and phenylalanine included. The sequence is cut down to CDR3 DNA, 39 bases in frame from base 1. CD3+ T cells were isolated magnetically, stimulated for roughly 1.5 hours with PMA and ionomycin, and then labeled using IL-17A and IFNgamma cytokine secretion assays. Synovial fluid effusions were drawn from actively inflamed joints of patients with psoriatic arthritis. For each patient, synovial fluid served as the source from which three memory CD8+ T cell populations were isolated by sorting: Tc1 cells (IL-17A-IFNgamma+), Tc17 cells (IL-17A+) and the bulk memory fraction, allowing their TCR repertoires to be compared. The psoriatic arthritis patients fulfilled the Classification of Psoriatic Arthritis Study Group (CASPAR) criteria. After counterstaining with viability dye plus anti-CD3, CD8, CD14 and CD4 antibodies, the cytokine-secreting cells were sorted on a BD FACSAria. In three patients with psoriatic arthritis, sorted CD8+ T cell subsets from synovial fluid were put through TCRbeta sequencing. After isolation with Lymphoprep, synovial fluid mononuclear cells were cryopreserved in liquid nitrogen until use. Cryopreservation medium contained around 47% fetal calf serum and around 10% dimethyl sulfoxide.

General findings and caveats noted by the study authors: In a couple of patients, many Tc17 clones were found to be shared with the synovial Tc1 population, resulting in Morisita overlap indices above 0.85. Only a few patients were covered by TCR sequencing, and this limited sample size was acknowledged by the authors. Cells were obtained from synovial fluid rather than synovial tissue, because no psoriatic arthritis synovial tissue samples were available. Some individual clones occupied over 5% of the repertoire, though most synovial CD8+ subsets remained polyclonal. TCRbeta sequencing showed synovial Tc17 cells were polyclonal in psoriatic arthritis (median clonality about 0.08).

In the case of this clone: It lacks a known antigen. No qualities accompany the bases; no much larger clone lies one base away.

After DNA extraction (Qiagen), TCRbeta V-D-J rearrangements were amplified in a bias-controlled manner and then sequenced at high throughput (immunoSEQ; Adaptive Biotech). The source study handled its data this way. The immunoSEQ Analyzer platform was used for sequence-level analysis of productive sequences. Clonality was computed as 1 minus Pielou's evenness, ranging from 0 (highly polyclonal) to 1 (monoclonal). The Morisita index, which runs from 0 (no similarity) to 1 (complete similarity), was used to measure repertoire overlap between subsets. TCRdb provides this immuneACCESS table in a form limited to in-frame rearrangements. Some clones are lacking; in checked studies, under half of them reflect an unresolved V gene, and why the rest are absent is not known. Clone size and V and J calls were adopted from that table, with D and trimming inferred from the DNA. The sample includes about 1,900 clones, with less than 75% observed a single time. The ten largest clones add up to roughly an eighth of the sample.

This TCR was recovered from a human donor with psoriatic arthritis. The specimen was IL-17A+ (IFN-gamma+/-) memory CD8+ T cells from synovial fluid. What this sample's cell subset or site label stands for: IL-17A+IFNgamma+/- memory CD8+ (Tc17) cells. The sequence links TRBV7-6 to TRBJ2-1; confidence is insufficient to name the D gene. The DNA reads TGTGCCAGCAGCTTAGTACACTACAATGAGCAGTTCTTC. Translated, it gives CASSLVHYNEQFF.